This TCR beta chain was recovered during a study of blood T cell repertoires in COVID-19 (TCRdb year 2020). With regard to the full study: Samples from collaborators originated in the United States, Italy and Spain and spanned both the acute and convalescent phases of COVID-19. Sample metadata almost always included a de-identified subject ID, COVID-19 status, age in years and sex. Samples were obtained from the ongoing ImmuneRACE study (first 160 participants) and from 1,254 subjects provided by 6 global collaborators. Where HLA class I and class II types were available, the types were taken from metadata supplied by the sample provider, not from assay-based typing. The prospective study material was composed of cDNA or gDNA derived from T cells, B-cell-depleted T cells, or PBMCs. Deeply sampled blood TCRbeta repertoires from subjects exposed to, actively infected with, or recovered from COVID-19 were included in the dataset. The repertoires were released in a freely available public database intended as a resource for research on the immune response to SARS-CoV-2. General study outcomes and caveats: Clinical and demographic metadata were provided uncurated, with the amount varying by source and participant.

Taken from cysteine to phenylalanine, the CDR3 has 18 residues. CDR3 DNA only is kept here, 54 bases in frame from base 1. V trim: 7 bases; J trim: 8 bases; unmatched bases: 18. From a lookup of the germline V gene, CDR1 and CDR2 are SQVTM and ANQGSEA. The collaborating institutions used their own protocols to collect whole blood in K2EDTA tubes. For TCRbeta analysis, collaborator samples were shipped as frozen whole blood, as isolated PBMCs, or as DNA extracted from either sample type. TCRbeta CDR3 regions were amplified from genomic DNA by means of the immunoSEQ Assay, a bias-controlled multiplex PCR. The source study handled its data this way. The number of nucleated cells in each sample was estimated by amplification of reference gene primers within the assay. To quantify the absolute abundance of each unique TCRbeta CDR3 rearrangement, sequence reads were collapsed and filtered. For each sample, productive Simpson clonality was calculated by taking the square root of Simpson's diversity index across productive rearrangements. Here the immuneACCESS table is served through TCRdb, limited to in-frame sequences with V and J called. Missing clones are a known gap in these copies; in checked studies unresolved V genes cover under half, and the rest lacks a known reason. V, J and clone size reflect that table, while D and trimming were determined from the DNA. The sample has 60,000 to 85,000 clones on record, 75% to 90% of them singletons. The ten largest clones take up 18% of the sample.

This clone was observed a single time. Which antigen it targets is not known. The input lacks base qualities; no much larger clone sits a single base away. The receptor was derived from a human donor in a cohort sampled during active COVID-19. Recombination joined TRBV29-1 with TRBJ2-3; 16 middle bases align to TRBD2. Sequences were obtained from peripheral blood. The nucleotides are TGCAGCGCCCCAGGCGGGACTAGCGGGAGGGCCCCGGGGGTTACGCAGTATTTT. The resulting protein is CSAPGGTSGRAPGVTQYF.